Here is one T cell receptor (beta chain) with its context. The target antigen is unknown. These data belong to a study of T cell responses to AZD1222 COVID-19 vaccine. Study details: Second-dose groups at about 4 or about 12 weeks were pooled. General study points: Donor demographics were predominantly white British with a female majority; clonal diversity may be underestimated. Targets within unmutated variant regions were reportedly found for nearly half of spike-specific TCRs.

Trimming cost V 2 bases and J 2 bases, with 9 bases left between them. Looked up from germline, CDR1 is SGHTA and CDR2 is FQGNSA. The CDR3 runs 14 residues. The data were produced by immunoSEQ multiplex PCR, yet TCRdb's version contains in-frame clones alone and is incomplete. The sample yields 150,000 to 200,000 clones, approximately 93% seen once. The chain links TRBV7-2 to TRBJ1-1; D gene uncertain. This TCR came from an adult in good health. The material was peripheral blood, obtained on day 0 of AZD1222 vaccination. CDR3 DNA sequence: TGTGCCAGCAGCTTATTGGGTGGAAACACTGAAGCTTTCTTT. It codes for CASSLLGGNTEAFF.